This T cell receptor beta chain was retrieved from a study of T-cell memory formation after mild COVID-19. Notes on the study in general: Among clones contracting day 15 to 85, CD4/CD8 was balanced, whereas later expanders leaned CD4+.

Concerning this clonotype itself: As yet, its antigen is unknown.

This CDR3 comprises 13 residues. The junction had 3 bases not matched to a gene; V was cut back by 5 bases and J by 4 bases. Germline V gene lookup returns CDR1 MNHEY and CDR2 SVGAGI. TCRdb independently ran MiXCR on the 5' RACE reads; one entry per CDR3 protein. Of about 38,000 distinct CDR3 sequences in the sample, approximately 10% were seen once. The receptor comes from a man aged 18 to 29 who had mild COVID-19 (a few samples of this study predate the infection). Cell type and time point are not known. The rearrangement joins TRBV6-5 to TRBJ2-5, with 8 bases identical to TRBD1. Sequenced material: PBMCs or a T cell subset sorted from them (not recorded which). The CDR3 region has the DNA TGTGCCAGCAGTGACAGGGGCAGAGAGACCCAGTACTTC. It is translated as CASSDRGRETQYF.